This T cell receptor beta chain comes out of a study of follicular helper T cells after annual influenza vaccination. Indicated time point: 2015-2016 season, pre-vaccination. Non-naive CD4+CXCR5+PD-1+ cTfh were sorted into ICOS+CD38+ and ICOS-CD38- fractions. TCRdb's copy holds only in-frame clones and misses some; the assay was immunoSEQ multiplex PCR. Found here are about 12,000 clones, roughly three quarters of them singletons; the top ten hold 3.5% to 4.5%. Points from the study as a whole: Each annual vaccination recalled recurring oligoclonal ICOS+CD38+ cTfh clonotypes. Rare clonotypes were missed; only about 8.5-21% of cells gave TCRB.

With regard to this clone: Its matching antigen is unknown.

Sequenced material: CXCR5+ CD38- circulating T follicular helper cells from blood, taken on the day of influenza vaccination. As for subset: circulating Tfh, non-naive CD4+CXCR5+PD-1+ (ICOS+CD38+ or ICOS-CD38-). The source is an adult who received the influenza vaccine.

The CDR3 sequence: CASSPGTGGSYEQYF. In DNA form, the CDR3 reads TGTGCCAGCTCACCTGGGACAGGGGGCTCCTACGAGCAGTACTTC. This sequence joins TRBV18 and TRBJ2-7; 11 nucleotides match TRBD1. Germline assignment: CDR1 KGHSH and CDR2 LQKENI. The CDR3 covers 15 residues. Trimming took 3 bases from V and 0 from J; bases not matched to a gene: 1.